The 28 T cell receptor beta chains in this list originate from one sample, sequenced in a study of blood T cell repertoires in COVID-19 (dated by TCRdb to 2018 to 2021). The library relied on the immunoSEQ multiplex PCR assay. Held by TCRdb, this immuneACCESS table contains in-frame sequences only and omits some clones. Under half of the omission traces to an unresolved V gene where checked; the cause of the rest is unknown. The sample table holds around 230,000 clones, of which about 88% were seen once. The ten top clones hold under 3% of the sample. The specimen sequenced was PBMCs or T cells enriched from blood (not recorded which). Receptors originate from a woman aged 25 to 39 who had recovered from COVID-19.

J is TRBJ1-3 and V is TRBV4-3; D not resolved. CDR1 is LGHNA and CDR2 is YSLEER in the germline V gene. The V end was cut by 4 bases, the J end by 9 bases, with 19 bases between. This CDR3 spans 15 amino acids. The CDR3 loop is CASSLFGEGGSTIYF. CDR3 coding DNA: TGCGCCAGCAGCCTTTTTGGGGAGGGAGGTTCCACCATATATTTT.

The table lists this clone with a count of one. The CDR3 loop reads CASSVGMSVGGSYEQYF. The DNA for the CDR3 is TGTGCCAGCAGCGTAGGGATGTCAGTAGGGGGCTCCTACGAGCAGTACTTC. The chain uses TRBV9 and TRBJ2-7, with D tentatively TRBD1 (6 bases). The V end was cut by 0 bases, the J end by 0 bases, with 16 bases between. The CDR3 is made up of 17 amino acids. The germline gives CDR1 SGDLS, CDR2 YYNGEE.

V is TRBV5-6 and J is TRBJ1-3; 8 bases fit TRBD1. Losses at the gene ends were 3 bases for V and 0 bases for J; bases not matched to a gene: 2. The CDR3 length is 15 residues. CDR1 is SGHDT, CDR2 YYEEEE, per germline. The CDR3 sequence is CASSSDRGSGNTIYF. In nucleotides, the CDR3 is TGTGCCAGCAGCTCAGACAGGGGCTCTGGAAACACCATATATTTT.

CDR3 DNA: TGCGCCAGCAGCTTGGATGGAGACGAGCAGTACTTC. The encoded protein is CASSLDGDEQYF. The V gene is TRBV5-1, the J gene TRBJ2-7; no reliable D call. This CDR3 has 12 residues. The V gene lost 0 bases and the J gene lost 5 bases, with 6 bases spanning the gap. The germline V gene has CDR1 SGHRS and CDR2 YFSETQ.

This clone was picked up one time. The V gene is TRBV7-2, the J gene TRBJ2-1, with TRBD2 as a possible D gene (5 bases). This CDR3 region has 15 residues. Trimming shortened V by 5 bases and J by 3 bases, and 14 bases separated the two germline ends. Germline lookup yields CDR1 SGHTA and CDR2 FQGNSA. The CDR3 loop reads CASSPAAGGYNEQFF. The CDR3 region has the DNA TGTGCCAGCAGCCCAGCGGCGGGCGGCTACAATGAGCAGTTCTTC.

The V and J genes are TRBV6-5 and TRBJ2-7, with D possibly being TRBD2 (5 bases). Germline lookup yields CDR1 MNHEY and CDR2 SVGAGI. Trimming took off 2 bases at V and 4 bases at J, with 15 bases between the two ends. This CDR3 has 15 amino acids. The CDR3 DNA follows: TGTGCCAGCAGTTACGGGAGTCCTAAGAGGTACGAGCAGTACTTC. Encoded protein: CASSYGSPKRYEQYF.

The V and J genes are TRBV18 and TRBJ1-6; D is possibly TRBD1 (5 bases). Trimming shortened V by 0 bases and J by 8 bases, and 14 bases separated the two germline ends. The CDR3 spans 16 residues. The germline CDR1 and CDR2 sequences are KGHSH and LQKENI. CDR3 protein: CASSPPGGLSDSPLHF. The CDR3 DNA is TGTGCCAGCTCACCACCGGGGGGGTTGAGTGATTCACCCCTCCACTTT.

The V gene is TRBV2, the J gene TRBJ2-2; D not resolved. Trimming cost V 9 bases and J 0 bases, with 11 bases left between them. Per germline, CDR1 SNHLY and CDR2 FYNNEI. The CDR3 spans 14 residues. In nucleotides, the CDR3 is TGTGCCAGTCAGATCACCGCGAACACCGGGGAGCTGTTTTTT. It specifies CASQITANTGELFF.

J is TRBJ2-5 and V is TRBV5-1, with TRBD2 identical over 9 bases. Trimming removed 4 bases from V and 9 bases from J; junction bases left unmatched: 16. Germline V gives CDR1 SGHRS, CDR2 YFSETQ. There are 16 residues in the CDR3. CDR3: CASSVGTSRVKVAQYF. The CDR3 bases are TGCGCCAGCAGCGTCGGGACTAGCCGTGTTAAGGTGGCCCAGTACTTC.

J is TRBJ2-5 and V is TRBV6-6, with a weak D call TRBD2 (5 bases). The length of the CDR3 is 13 residues. Trimming took off 6 bases at V and 5 bases at J, with 13 bases between the two ends. Germline V gene lookup returns CDR1 MNHNY and CDR2 SVGAGI (reference sequence). Written as DNA, the CDR3 is TGTGCCAGCAGCCCGGGATCGGTGGAGACCCAGTACTTC. Residues: CASSPGSVETQYF.

V usage is TRBV3-1 (or the pseudogene TRBV3-2) and J usage is TRBJ2-1, with D possibly being TRBD2 (6 bases). The CDR3 extends over 16 amino acids. V was shortened by 1 base and J by 3 bases, with 13 bases between the two germline ends. The germline gives CDR1 LGHDT, CDR2 YNNKEL (reference sequence). CDR3 DNA: TGTGCCAGCAGCCAAGCACGCGGGCGGGACTACAATGAGCAGTTCTTC. It translates to CASSQARGRDYNEQFF.

This chain links TRBV5-4 with TRBJ1-2; 9 bases are a match to TRBD1. Germline V gives CDR1 SGHNT, CDR2 YYREEE (reference sequence). V lost 0 bases and J lost 4; bases outside the gene matches: 4. CDR3 length: 15 amino acids. The CDR3 protein is CASSLGGQGIYGYTF. CDR3 nucleotides: TGTGCCAGCAGCTTGGGGGGACAGGGTATCTATGGCTACACCTTC.

This chain connects TRBV7-9 to TRBJ1-1; 9 bases map to TRBD1. CDR3 length equals 15 residues. Germline-derived CDR1 and CDR2 are SEHNR and FQNEAQ (reference sequence). Trimming took 5 bases from V and 6 from J; bases not matched to a gene: 10. The CDR3 region has the DNA TGTGCCAGCAGCGCACCTTCACAGGGGGCCGCTGAAGCTTTCTTT. Translation gives CASSAPSQGAAEAFF.

The V gene is TRBV7-9, the J gene TRBJ2-3; TRBD2 aligns across 12 bases. CDR1 SEHNR and CDR2 FQNEAQ come from the germline V gene (reference sequence). The CDR3 totals 16 residues. Trimming removed 8 bases from V and 3 bases from J; junction bases left unmatched: 9. The CDR3 sequence is CASVLFLAGGTDTQYF. In DNA, the CDR3 is TGTGCCAGCGTGCTTTTCCTAGCGGGGGGGACAGATACGCAGTATTTT.

V gene TRBV12-5 combines with J gene TRBJ2-3; 13 bases are a match to TRBD2. The CDR3 has 19 residues. V was clipped by 0 bases and J by 0 bases; unmatched bases: 6. Germline CDR1 is LGHNT and CDR2 is FRNRAP. Here the CDR3 DNA reads TGTGCTAGTGGTTTGGTTAGACTAGCGGGGGGAACTAGCACAGATACGCAGTATTTT. This codes for CASGLVRLAGGTSTDTQYF.

The chain is built from TRBV29-1 and TRBJ1-3, with D perhaps TRBD1 (5 bases). The V gene's germline CDR1 is SQVTM and CDR2 ANQGSEA. The CDR3 extends over 13 amino acids. The germline V and J ends were trimmed by 2 bases and 0 bases, with 5 bases remaining between them. The CDR3 loop is CSVETGSGNTIYF. CDR3 nucleotide sequence: TGCAGCGTTGAAACAGGCTCTGGAAACACCATATATTTT.

The chain links TRBV6-5 to TRBJ1-4; 7 bases are a match to TRBD1. Germline-derived CDR1 and CDR2 are MNHEY and SVGAGI. This CDR3 has 15 amino acids. After removal of 4 bases from V and 7 bases from J, the junction contained 9 bases not matched to a gene. The CDR3 here is CASSSRGSGSEKLFF. CDR3 sequence (DNA): TGTGCCAGCAGTTCCAGGGGGAGCGGAAGTGAAAAACTGTTTTTT.

The rearrangement uses TRBV5-1 and TRBJ2-2; TRBD1 matches 8 bases. Germline CDR1 and CDR2: SGHRS and YFSETQ. CDR3 length equals 15 residues. J lost 1 base, V lost 7 bases, and 6 bases had no gene match. The CDR3 is CASRPGTGNTGELFF. DNA of the CDR3: TGCGCCAGCCGTCCCGGGACAGGGAACACCGGGGAGCTGTTTTTT. Full variable domain (remainder filled in from reference TRBV5-1 and TRBJ2-2): KAGVTQTPRYLIKTRGQQVTLSCSPISGHRSVSWYQQTPGQGLQFLFEYFSETQRNKGNFPGRFSGRQFSNSRSEMNVSTLELGDSALYLCASRPGTGNTGELFFGEGSRLTVL.

The rearrangement joins TRBV2 to TRBJ2-7; 7 bases align to TRBD1. The CDR3 extends over 17 amino acids. V gave up 6 bases and J gave up 2 bases; unmatched junction bases: 16. Germline CDR1 reads SNHLY; CDR2 reads FYNNEI. CDR3 amino acids: CASSAYLPTGDPYEQYF. CDR3 sequence (DNA): TGTGCCAGCAGCGCATACCTCCCCACAGGGGACCCCTACGAGCAGTACTTC.

The chain couples TRBV5-1 to TRBJ2-6, with a weak D call TRBD1 (5 bases). Trimming shortened V by 4 bases and J by 0 bases, and 11 bases separated the two germline ends. CDR1 and CDR2 (germline): SGHRS, YFSETQ. CDR3 size: 16 residues. As DNA, the CDR3 is TGCGCCAGCAGCGTGGACATCAGCTCTGGGGCCAACGTCCTGACTTTC. Its translation is CASSVDISSGANVLTF.

The chain recombines TRBV7-6 with TRBJ1-5; 12 bases align to TRBD1. Germline lookup yields CDR1 SGHVS and CDR2 FNYEAQ. The CDR3 spans 15 residues. J lost 6 bases, V lost 4 bases, and 4 bases had no gene match. CDR3 sequence (DNA): TGTGCCAGCAGCTCAGGGACAGGGGGCTCTCAGCCCCAGCATTTT. It yields the protein CASSSGTGGSQPQHF.

The V call is TRBV18, the J call TRBJ2-7; TRBD2 matches 11 bases. The CDR3 has 13 amino acids. Germline V gene data show CDR1 as KGHSH and CDR2 as LQKENI. V lost 8 bases and J lost 12; bases outside the gene matches: 12. The CDR3 sequence: CASQESSGGNRYF. In DNA form, the CDR3 reads TGTGCCAGCCAGGAGTCTAGCGGGGGGAATAGGTACTTC.

The V and J genes are TRBV4-1 and TRBJ2-7, with TRBD1 matching 7 bases. CDR1 is MGHRA and CDR2 is YSYEKL in the germline V gene. V gave up 4 bases and J gave up 2 bases; unmatched junction bases: 2. CDR3 length: 13 amino acids. The CDR3 DNA sequence: TGCGCCAGCAGCCGAGGACAGGCCTACGAGCAGTACTTC. Residues: CASSRGQAYEQYF.

The chain couples TRBV25-1 to TRBJ2-7, with D perhaps matching TRBD2 (5 bases). The length of the CDR3 is 16 residues. Trimming cost V 2 bases and J 4 bases, with 18 bases left between them. The germline CDR1 and CDR2 sequences are MGHDK and SYGVNS. The CDR3 loop is CASSEGSSSGQYEQYF. The DNA of the CDR3 is TGTGCCAGCAGTGAAGGGAGTTCATCGGGCCAATACGAGCAGTACTTC.

The J gene is TRBJ1-5, the V gene TRBV5-5; D is possibly TRBD1 (5 bases). CDR1 and CDR2 from the germline V gene are SGHKS and YYEKEE (reference sequence). The CDR3 totals 15 residues. V gave up 4 bases and J gave up 1 base, with 12 bases separating them. The CDR3: CASSNTGGSNQPQHF. The DNA for the CDR3 is TGTGCCAGCAGCAATACGGGGGGAAGCAATCAGCCCCAGCATTTT.

The chain joins TRBV7-2 to TRBJ1-2; TRBD1 matches at 9 bases. This CDR3 has 16 amino acids. V lost 0 bases to trimming and J lost 4 bases; unmatched junction nucleotides: 6. Germline CDR1 reads SGHTA; CDR2 reads FQGNSA. CDR3 sequence: CASSLAGQGRGYGYTF. DNA of the CDR3: TGTGCCAGCAGCTTAGCAGGACAGGGGCGCGGCTATGGCTACACCTTC.

V is TRBV24-1 and J is TRBJ2-2, with TRBD1 matching 10 bases. Germline CDR1 KGHDR, CDR2 SFDVKD. The V and J ends lost 6 bases and 5 bases, in that order; junction bases with no gene match: 5. The CDR3 spans 15 residues. CDR3 bases: TGTGCCACCAGTAGTCGACAGGGGGCTACCGGGGAGCTGTTTTTT. Its translation: CATSSRQGATGELFF.

The chain employs TRBV4-1 and TRBJ2-3; a weak D match, TRBD2 (5 bases). Germline V gene sequence: CDR1 MGHRA, CDR2 YSYEKL. Between the trimmed V and J ends, which lost 0 bases and 2 bases, there was a span of 9 bases. The CDR3 has 15 amino acids. The CDR3 sequence: CASSQEPGDTDTQYF. The DNA of the CDR3 is TGCGCCAGCAGCCAAGAGCCCGGGGACACAGATACGCAGTATTTT.